The 30 T cell receptor beta chains below were found in one sample sequenced in a study of cytomegalovirus exposure and HLA in healthy donors. Sequencing used immunoSEQ multiplex PCR; TCRdb keeps in-frame clones, though not all of them. This sample has around 350,000 clones, with roughly 90% found just once. Sequencing was performed on PBMCs. The source is a woman between 18 and 29 years old in good health and CMV-seronegative.

The CDR3 protein is CASSPRTSFEQFF. As DNA, the CDR3 is TGTGCCAGCAGCCCCCGGACTAGCTTCGAGCAGTTCTTC. This chain joins TRBV7-3 and TRBJ2-1, with 8 positions matching TRBD2. The CDR3 extends over 13 amino acids. CDR1 SGHTA and CDR2 FQGTGA come from the germline V gene. V lost 5 bases, J lost 10 bases, and 7 bases stayed unmatched. Together with reference TRBV7-3 and TRBJ2-1, the CDR3 gives the full variable domain: GAGVSQTPSNKVTEKGKYVELRCDPISGHTALYWYRQSLGQGPEFLIYFQGTGAADDSGLPNDRFFAVRPEGSVSTLKIQRTERGDSAVYLCASSPRTSFEQFFGPGTRLTVL.

The chain has TRBV27 and TRBJ2-2, with 10 bases lining up with TRBD2. The CDR3 extends over 17 amino acids. From germline, CDR1 is MNHEY and CDR2 SMNVEV (reference sequence). Trimming cost V 2 bases and J 3 bases; bases outside gene matches: 6. The CDR3 DNA is TGTGCCAGCAGTTTACTCACTAGCGGGACATACACCGGGGAGCTGTTTTTT. Protein sequence: CASSLLTSGTYTGELFF.

V and J are TRBV2 and TRBJ1-1, with D possibly being TRBD1 (6 bases). The germline V gene encodes CDR1 SNHLY and CDR2 FYNNEI. The CDR3 totals 16 residues. The ends were cut back, 3 bases at V and 1 base at J, with 15 bases in the middle. The CDR3 loop is CASSDPAGAGNTEAFF. The DNA for the CDR3 is TGTGCCAGCAGTGACCCGGCGGGGGCAGGGAACACTGAAGCTTTCTTT.

The chain joins TRBV29-1 to TRBJ1-4, with D perhaps matching TRBD1 (5 bases). This CDR3 contains 13 residues. V lost 5 bases and J 8 bases, leaving 15 bases between the germline ends. The germline V gene encodes CDR1 SQVTM and CDR2 ANQGSEA. DNA of the CDR3: TGCAGCGTTATTGAGAGCGGGGACGAAAAACTGTTTTTT. This translates into CSVIESGDEKLFF.

In its sample, this clone was seen once. The chain uses TRBV27 and TRBJ2-1; 9 nucleotides align to TRBD2. The ends lost 8 bases at V and 1 base at J; junction bases unmatched: 9. This CDR3 is built from 16 residues. CDR1 is MNHEY and CDR2 is SMNVEV in the germline V gene (reference sequence). The CDR3 DNA is TGTGCCAGCCGGGTCGGCGGGAGGGGTTCCTACAATGAGCAGTTCTTC. It codes for CASRVGGRGSYNEQFF.

The rearrangement joins TRBV4-2 to TRBJ2-7, with D maybe TRBD2 (7 bases). CDR1 is LGHNA, CDR2 YNFKEQ, per germline. The CDR3 totals 14 residues. V lost 5 bases and J 6 bases, leaving 17 bases between the germline ends. The CDR3 DNA is TGTGCCAGCAGCGGACAGAAGAGGGGGGGCGAGCAGTACTTC. This gives the protein CASSGQKRGGEQYF.

The rearrangement links TRBV4-1 to TRBJ1-3; D uncertain. This CDR3 comprises 13 residues. Trimming stripped 1 base from V and 4 bases from J, with 5 bases between. Germline-derived CDR1 and CDR2 are MGHRA and YSYEKL. In DNA form, the CDR3 reads TGCGCCAGCAGCCAAGGGGAGGGAAACACCATATATTTT. This sequence encodes CASSQGEGNTIYF.

V is TRBV28 and J is TRBJ2-1; no firm D call. Trimming removed 4 bases from V and 6 bases from J, with 22 bases in between. The CDR3 runs 17 residues. Germline assignment: CDR1 MDHEN and CDR2 SYDVKM. In nucleotides, the CDR3 is TGTGCCAGCAGTTCCCTCACGGCGGAATCACTTATCAATGAGCAGTTCTTC. Amino acid sequence: CASSSLTAESLINEQFF.

V is TRBV5-1 and J is TRBJ2-1, with D tentatively TRBD2 (6 bases). CDR1 SGHRS and CDR2 YFSETQ come from the germline V gene. Trimming removed 6 bases at V and 10 bases at J, with 17 bases between. The CDR3 consists of 13 residues. The DNA of the CDR3 is TGCGCCAGCATCGATGTGGGAGGTCAAGAGCAGTTCTTC. Residues: CASIDVGGQEQFF. The entire variable domain, with the rest obtained from reference TRBV5-1 and TRBJ2-1, is as follows: KAGVTQTPRYLIKTRGQQVTLSCSPISGHRSVSWYQQTPGQGLQFLFEYFSETQRNKGNFPGRFSGRQFSNSRSEMNVSTLELGDSALYLCASIDVGGQEQFFGPGTRLTVL.

V and J are TRBV7-9 and TRBJ2-7; 9 bases map to TRBD2. V shed 5 bases and J 1 base; nucleotides not matched to a gene: 12. CDR1 and CDR2 (germline): SEHNR, FQNEAQ (reference sequence). The CDR3 is 17 amino acids. The CDR3 spells CASSVETNLAGSYEQYF. CDR3 nucleotides: TGTGCCAGCAGCGTCGAGACCAACCTAGCGGGGTCCTACGAGCAGTACTTC.

V usage is TRBV28 and J usage is TRBJ2-1, with TRBD2 matching 14 bases. The ends lost 6 bases at V and 9 bases at J; junction bases unmatched: 7. The CDR3 extends over 15 amino acids. From germline, CDR1 is MDHEN and CDR2 SYDVKM. CDR3: CASSQTSGGAVEQFF. The CDR3 region has the DNA TGTGCCAGCAGCCAGACTAGCGGGGGGGCGGTTGAGCAGTTCTTC.

The chain uses TRBV9 and TRBJ2-1; maybe TRBD1 (6 bases). The V gene lost 0 bases and the J gene lost 8 bases, with 18 bases spanning the gap. The germline gives CDR1 SGDLS, CDR2 YYNGEE. CDR3 size: 16 residues. In DNA, the CDR3 is TGTGCCAGCAGCGTAGGGGCTGAGGGAAAGGGGGATGAGCAGTTCTTC. Translation: CASSVGAEGKGDEQFF.

V usage is TRBV10-2 and J usage is TRBJ2-5, with 9 bases that match TRBD2. The CDR3 has 15 amino acids. Germline V gene sequence: CDR1 WSHSY, CDR2 SAAADI. V shed 4 bases and J 4 bases; nucleotides not matched to a gene: 7. DNA of the CDR3: TGCGCCAGCAGTGTTGGCGGGGGGGCTTCAGAGACCCAGTACTTC. Encoded protein: CASSVGGGASETQYF.

This sequence joins TRBV6-1 and TRBJ2-2; a weak D match, TRBD1 (6 bases). Germline V gene data show CDR1 as MNHNS and CDR2 as SASEGT. V lost 4 bases to trimming and J lost 6 bases, with 18 bases between them. The CDR3 extends over 16 amino acids. DNA of the CDR3: TGTGCCAGCAGTGGCCGGACAGACGTCCAGCCCGGGGAGCTGTTTTTT. Its translation: CASSGRTDVQPGELFF.

V is TRBV29-1 and J is TRBJ1-1, with 9 bases lining up with TRBD1. Germline CDR1 and CDR2: SQVTM and ANQGSEA. The CDR3 contains 17 residues. V shed 4 bases and J 1 base; nucleotides not matched to a gene: 13. Here the CDR3 reads CSVVPRGTGRRNTEAFF. The CDR3 coding sequence is TGCAGCGTTGTCCCGCGGGGGACAGGGAGACGGAACACTGAAGCTTTCTTT.

V is TRBV6-1 and J is TRBJ2-1; no clear D gene. V was clipped by 2 bases and J by 8 bases, with 4 bases between them. CDR1 is MNHNS and CDR2 is SASEGT in the germline V gene. This CDR3 is built from 11 residues. The CDR3 sequence is CASSEFDEQFF. DNA of the CDR3: TGTGCCAGCAGTGAATTCGATGAGCAGTTCTTC.

This chain connects TRBV5-4 to TRBJ2-2; 10 bases match TRBD2. Germline V gives CDR1 SGHNT, CDR2 YYREEE (reference sequence). This CDR3 has 15 residues. V dropped 4 bases and J dropped 6; count of bases not matched to a gene: 6. The CDR3 nucleotides are TGTGCCAGCAGCATAAGAGCGGGAGGGCCCGGGGAGCTGTTTTTT. It encodes CASSIRAGGPGELFF. Variable domain in full (rest from reference TRBV5-4 and TRBJ2-2): ETGVTQSPTHLIKTRGQQVTLRCSSQSGHNTVSWYQQALGQGPQFIFQYYREEENGRGNFPPRFSGLQFPNYSSELNVNALELDDSALYLCASSIRAGGPGELFFGEGSRLTVL.

The chain is built from TRBV5-4 and TRBJ2-7; 7 bases are a match to TRBD1. The CDR3 is made up of 14 amino acids. V dropped 3 bases and J dropped 1; count of bases not matched to a gene: 4. Per germline, CDR1 SGHNT and CDR2 YYREEE (reference sequence). The CDR3 is CASSYNRGSYEQYF. The CDR3 DNA sequence: TGTGCCAGCAGCTACAACAGGGGATCCTACGAGCAGTACTTC.

The chain has TRBV5-1 and TRBJ1-2; 7 positions agree with TRBD1. Per germline, CDR1 SGHRS and CDR2 YFSETQ. V gave up 0 bases and J gave up 9 bases; unmatched junction bases: 8. This CDR3 contains 14 residues. The CDR3 DNA is TGCGCCAGCAGCTTGGAGGGACAGCCTTATAGCTACACCTTC. This codes for CASSLEGQPYSYTF. Drawing the rest from reference TRBV5-1 and TRBJ1-2, the complete variable domain is KAGVTQTPRYLIKTRGQQVTLSCSPISGHRSVSWYQQTPGQGLQFLFEYFSETQRNKGNFPGRFSGRQFSNSRSEMNVSTLELGDSALYLCASSLEGQPYSYTFGSGTRLTVV.

The V call is TRBV6-1, the J call TRBJ1-5; weak D call: TRBD1 (5 bases). The ends were cut back, 4 bases at V and 1 base at J, with 8 bases in the middle. Looked up from germline, CDR1 is MNHNS and CDR2 is SASEGT. This CDR3 spans 14 amino acids. Here the CDR3 DNA reads TGTGCCAGCAGTGGACAGATAAGCAATCAGCCCCAGCATTTT. Translating gives CASSGQISNQPQHF.

This clone was counted between two and nine times. This chain connects TRBV2 to TRBJ2-7; the D is unclear. Germline V lookup: CDR1 SNHLY, CDR2 FYNNEI. The CDR3 contains 13 residues. V was trimmed by 5 bases and J by 0 bases, leaving 8 bases between them. The CDR3 region has the DNA TGTGCCAGCAGTCTCCGGAGCTCCTACGAGCAGTACTTC. It is translated as CASSLRSSYEQYF.

V is TRBV9 and J is TRBJ1-1, with 10 bases lining up with TRBD1. Germline CDR1 reads SGDLS; CDR2 reads YYNGEE. V dropped 4 bases and J dropped 8; count of bases not matched to a gene: 8. CDR3 length: 14 amino acids. The CDR3 reads CASSPWDRGKEAFF. CDR3 bases: TGTGCCAGCAGCCCCTGGGACAGGGGAAAGGAAGCTTTCTTT.

This chain connects TRBV19 to TRBJ1-1, with 8 positions matching TRBD1. This CDR3 region has 13 residues. Germline assignment: CDR1 LNHDA and CDR2 SQIVND (reference sequence). Trimming at V came to 5 bases and at J to 7 bases, leaving 6 bases not matched to a gene. In nucleotides, the CDR3 is TGTGCCAGTAGTGCCTGGACAGGGATTGAAGCTTTCTTT. Protein product: CASSAWTGIEAFF.

The chain uses TRBV30 and TRBJ2-5, with 7 bases identical to TRBD1. Per the germline V gene, CDR1 is GTSNPN and CDR2 is SVGIG (reference sequence). This CDR3 is built from 15 residues. V shed 8 bases and J 7 bases; nucleotides not matched to a gene: 19. CDR3 in amino acids: CAAHNEGQSRGTQYF. The CDR3 DNA is TGTGCCGCCCACAACGAGGGACAGTCAAGGGGGACCCAGTACTTC.

V gene TRBV7-9 combines with J gene TRBJ2-1; 12 bases fit TRBD2. Germline V lookup: CDR1 SEHNR, CDR2 FQNEAQ (reference sequence). J was trimmed by 10 bases and V by 1 base; bases with no gene match: 5. This CDR3 spans 15 amino acids. CDR3 region: CASSLVTSGRGEQFF. In DNA, the CDR3 is TGTGCCAGCAGCTTAGTGACTAGCGGGAGAGGGGAGCAGTTCTTC.

The chain is built from TRBV5-4 and TRBJ2-5, with D tentatively TRBD1 (6 bases). Trimming cost V 4 bases and J 2 bases, with 21 bases left between them. This CDR3 is 17 amino acids long. Germline assignment: CDR1 SGHNT and CDR2 YYREEE (reference sequence). CDR3 coding DNA: TGTGCCAGCAGCCCGGTGGCAGGGGAAGCCATACAAGAGACCCAGTACTTC. Amino acids: CASSPVAGEAIQETQYF.

The chain is built from TRBV11-2 and TRBJ1-4; D is possibly TRBD1 (6 bases). The ends were cut back, 3 bases at V and 3 bases at J, with 11 bases in the middle. This CDR3 is 15 amino acids long. Germline-derived CDR1 and CDR2 are SGHAT and FQNNGV. The CDR3 loop is CASSFLGGSNEKLFF. CDR3 in DNA: TGTGCCAGCAGCTTTTTAGGGGGTTCTAATGAAAAACTGTTTTTT. The full variable domain, with the rest looked up from reference TRBV11-2 and TRBJ1-4, is EAGVAQSPRYKIIEKRQSVAFWCNPISGHATLYWYQQILGQGPKLLIQFQNNGVVDDSQLPKDRFSAERLKGVDSTLKIQPAKLEDSAVYLCASSFLGGSNEKLFFGSGTQLSVL.

This chain joins TRBV7-9 and TRBJ2-7, with 9 positions matching TRBD1. Germline-derived CDR1 and CDR2 are SEHNR and FQNEAQ (reference sequence). The CDR3 covers 14 residues. Trimming took 4 bases from V and 6 from J; bases not matched to a gene: 7. CDR3 in DNA: TGTGCCAGCAGCTCAGACAGGGGGGCCGTCGAGCAGTACTTC. Its protein product is CASSSDRGAVEQYF. Full variable domain (missing parts from reference TRBV7-9 and TRBJ2-7): DTGVSQNPRHKITKRGQNVTFRCDPISEHNRLYWYRQTLGQGPEFLTYFQNEAQLEKSRLLSDRFSAERPKGSFSTLEIQRTEQGDSAMYLCASSSDRGAVEQYFGPGTRLTVT.

This clone was detected many times. This rearrangement joins TRBV6-5 to TRBJ1-1; D uncertain. CDR3 length equals 12 residues. CDR1 and CDR2 (germline): MNHEY, SVGAGI. V was trimmed by 9 bases and J by 9 bases, leaving 17 bases between them. CDR3 loop: CASAPSGRKAFF. CDR3 DNA sequence: TGTGCCAGTGCTCCATCAGGCCGTAAAGCTTTCTTT.

This clone was seen a handful of times. V usage is TRBV5-1 and J usage is TRBJ2-3; TRBD2 matches 7 bases. The CDR3 is 14 amino acids. V trimming: 4 bases; J trimming: 3 bases; junction bases outside the gene matches: 5. Germline V gene data show CDR1 as SGHRS and CDR2 as YFSETQ. The CDR3 DNA sequence: TGCGCCAGCAGCGGGCTAGCGGAAACAGATACGCAGTATTTT. This sequence encodes CASSGLAETDTQYF. Looking up the rest from reference TRBV5-1 and TRBJ2-3 gives the full variable domain: KAGVTQTPRYLIKTRGQQVTLSCSPISGHRSVSWYQQTPGQGLQFLFEYFSETQRNKGNFPGRFSGRQFSNSRSEMNVSTLELGDSALYLCASSGLAETDTQYFGPGTRLTVL.